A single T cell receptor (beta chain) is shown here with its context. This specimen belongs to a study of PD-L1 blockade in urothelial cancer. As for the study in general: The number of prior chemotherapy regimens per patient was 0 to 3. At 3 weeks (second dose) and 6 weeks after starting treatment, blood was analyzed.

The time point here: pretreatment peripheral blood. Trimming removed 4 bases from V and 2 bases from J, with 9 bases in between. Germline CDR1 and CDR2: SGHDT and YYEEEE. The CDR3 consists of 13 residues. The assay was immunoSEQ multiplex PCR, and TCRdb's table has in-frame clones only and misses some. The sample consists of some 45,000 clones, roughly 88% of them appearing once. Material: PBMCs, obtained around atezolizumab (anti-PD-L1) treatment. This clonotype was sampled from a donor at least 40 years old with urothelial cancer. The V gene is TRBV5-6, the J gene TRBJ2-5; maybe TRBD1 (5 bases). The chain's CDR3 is CASSKTDQETQYF. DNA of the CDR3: TGTGCCAGCAGCAAGACAGATCAAGAGACCCAGTACTTC.